Listed below are T cell receptor beta chains from one sample, sequenced in a study of PD-L1 blockade in urothelial cancer. Libraries were prepared by immunoSEQ multiplex PCR; TCRdb keeps only in-frame clonotypes and omits some of them. This sample has about 74,000 clones; around four fifths occur once, and the top ten carry roughly 4.8%. The material sequenced was PBMCs, taken around atezolizumab (anti-PD-L1) treatment. The source is a man between 70 and 80 years old with urothelial cancer. The CDR3 runs from the conserved cysteine through the conserved F or W.

cdr3_aa	cdr3_length	v_call
CASSPNRDSSRSNQPQHF	18	TRBV5-1
CASSSGVGNTEAFF	14	TRBV18
CASSIAGRGNQPQHF	15	TRBV19
CASSQGYGYEQYF	13	TRBV28
CASSLARGNIQYF	13	TRBV11-2
CATSRLTGGITYEQYF	16	TRBV15
CASSEKAGYNEQFF	14	TRBV6-1
CASSLQEGSTGELFF	15	TRBV5-1
CAISPTSASYEQYF	14	TRBV10-3
CASTGRETQYF	11	TRBV19
CATSLRTGLQETQYF	15	TRBV15
CASSFSDRVVQSQHF	15	TRBV28
CASSTSGSYNEQFF	14	TRBV5-4
CAWSLREAFF	10	TRBV30
CASSYSRGGRSDTQYF	16	TRBV5-1
CASSVVGTSGRETQYF	16	TRBV9
CASSFRTSGSLEQYF	15	TRBV7-9
CASSFRSRLDEQYF	14	TRBV7-2
CVSSPRVRSYQPQHF	15	TRBV27
CASSVTGSGPTDTQYF	16	TRBV21-1